Listed below are T cell receptor beta chains from one sample, sequenced in a study of shared clonotypes between healthy human individuals. Method: immunoSEQ multiplex PCR; TCRdb's copy keeps in-frame clones and lacks some. This table holds about 600,000 clones, about 95% found once. The material sequenced was naive CD8+ T cells sorted from blood. These receptors all stem from a woman under 40 in good health. Both conserved end residues are part of each CDR3. A D gene is named only where the DNA matches it firmly. Size is omitted from some rows. Given values are once, few, many or a class for expanded clones.

V: TRBV29-1; D: .; size: .; J: TRBJ2-5; CDR3: CSVEYRGGETQYF; DNA: TGCAGCGTTGAATACAGGGGGGGAGAGACCCAGTACTTC
V: TRBV25-1; D: .; size: .; J: TRBJ1-4; CDR3: CASSLSDENEKLFF; DNA: TGTGCCAGCAGTCTTTCAGATGAGAATGAAAAACTGTTTTTT
V: TRBV5-6; D: TRBD1; size: .; J: TRBJ1-1; CDR3: CASTSGQGNTEAFF; DNA: TGTGCCAGCACCTCAGGACAGGGGAACACTGAAGCTTTCTTT
V: TRBV14; D: .; size: .; J: TRBJ1-2; CDR3: CASSQAPGQTNYGYTF; DNA: TGTGCCAGCAGCCAAGCACCGGGACAAACTAACTATGGCTACACCTTC
V: TRBV5-1; D: .; size: .; J: TRBJ1-2; CDR3: CASSLLSIQDYGYTF; DNA: TGCGCCAGCAGCTTGCTTTCTATACAGGACTATGGCTACACCTTC
V: TRBV27; D: .; size: once; J: TRBJ1-2; CDR3: CASSLNRVFAYGYTF; DNA: TGTGCCAGCAGCCTTAACAGGGTTTTCGCCTATGGCTACACCTTC
V: TRBV21-1; D: .; size: once; J: TRBJ2-5; CDR3: CASRGLAGEETQYF; DNA: TGTGCCAGCAGGGGGCTAGCGGGAGAGGAGACCCAGTACTTC
V: TRBV9; D: .; size: .; J: TRBJ2-2; CDR3: CASSVAGGNTGELFF; DNA: TGTGCCAGCAGCGTAGCTGGGGGGAACACCGGGGAGCTGTTTTTT
V: TRBV6-5; D: .; size: .; J: TRBJ2-7; CDR3: CASSYSRQPAYEQYF; DNA: TGTGCCAGCAGTTACTCCCGGCAGCCGGCCTACGAGCAGTACTTC
V: TRBV4-1; D: TRBD1; size: .; J: TRBJ2-7; CDR3: CASSQVGTGDEQYF; DNA: TGCGCCAGCAGCCAAGTGGGGACAGGGGACGAGCAGTACTTC
V: TRBV2; D: .; size: .; J: TRBJ2-2; CDR3: CASSVQGTPRELFF; DNA: TGTGCCAGCAGTGTGCAGGGAACCCCCCGAGAGCTGTTTTTT
V: TRBV7-9; D: .; size: .; J: TRBJ2-3; CDR3: CASSLEGVTDTQYF; DNA: TGTGCCAGCAGCTTAGAGGGGGTCACAGATACGCAGTATTTT
V: TRBV10-2; D: TRBD2; size: .; J: TRBJ2-3; CDR3: CASTPGGTQYF; DNA: TGCGCCAGCACACCCGGGGGGACGCAGTATTTT
V: TRBV27; D: .; size: .; J: TRBJ2-1; CDR3: CASSFRTQGTQYFEQFF; DNA: TGTGCCAGCAGTTTTCGGACACAGGGTACCCAATATTTTGAGCAGTTCTTC
V: TRBV6-1; D: .; size: .; J: TRBJ2-5; CDR3: CASSLGTQYF; DNA: TGTGCCAGCTCCTTGGGGACCCAGTACTTC
V: TRBV27; D: TRBD1; size: .; J: TRBJ1-2; CDR3: CASTPGTGDPTYGYTF; DNA: TGTGCCAGCACCCCCGGGACAGGGGACCCGACCTATGGCTACACCTTC
V: TRBV2; D: TRBD2; size: .; J: TRBJ2-1; CDR3: CASIGTSGAYNEQFF; DNA: TGTGCCAGCATTGGGACTAGCGGGGCCTACAATGAGCAGTTCTTC
V: TRBV5-1; D: TRBD2; size: .; J: TRBJ2-5; CDR3: CASKPLAVFGETQYF; DNA: TGCGCCAGTAAGCCGCTAGCGGTCTTTGGCGAGACCCAGTACTTC